This T cell receptor (beta chain) stems from a study of T cells in lung cancer brain metastases. Libraries were prepared by immunoSEQ multiplex PCR; TCRdb keeps only in-frame clonotypes and omits some of them. The sample includes 5,000 to 7,000 clones, 84% of them seen just once. Study observations and caveats: Paired primaries held more unique productive clones than brain metastases (median approximately 4,500 versus 1,500).

About this clone: Its antigen remains unidentified.

V was shortened by 8 bases and J by 0 bases, with 12 bases between the two germline ends. The CDR3 loop spans 14 amino acids. Germline assignment: CDR1 MNHNY and CDR2 SVGAGI (reference sequence). This chain links TRBV6-6 with TRBJ2-3; D not resolved. The sequenced sample was tumor tissue from a brain metastasis. This receptor was taken from a man between 45 and 60 years old with non-small cell lung cancer that had spread to the brain. The CDR3 DNA reads TGTGCCAGCCAGTTTAGCCTTAGCACAGATACGCAGTATTTT. Translation gives CASQFSLSTDTQYF.